These 12 T cell receptor beta chains were all obtained from the same sample, sequenced in a study of cytomegalovirus exposure and HLA in healthy donors (dated by TCRdb to 2015 to 2018). The library was produced with the immunoSEQ multiplex PCR assay. The multiplex PCR relied on a mix of 60 forward primers for TCR Vbeta segments and 13 reverse primers for TCR Jbeta segments. This immuneACCESS table, as held by TCRdb, lists in-frame sequences with V and J called but not all clones. Of the missing ones, under half trace to an unresolved V gene in checked studies; the others have no known cause. The sample includes 150,000 to 200,000 clones, with just over 75% observed a single time. The top ten clonotypes cover 1.5% to 2% of the sample. Sequencing input: PBMCs. These receptors were obtained from a man aged 30 to 45 in good health and CMV-seronegative.

This clone occurred once. The CDR3 loop reads CASSIVWTPPNEQFF. The CDR3 DNA is TGTGCCAGTAGTATAGTGTGGACACCCCCGAATGAGCAGTTCTTC. The chain employs TRBV19 and TRBJ2-1, with D possibly matching TRBD1 (5 bases). CDR1 LNHDA and CDR2 SQIVND come from the germline V gene (reference sequence). The length of the CDR3 is 15 residues. V was trimmed by 1 base and J by 7 bases, leaving 14 bases between them.

This chain uses TRBV18 with TRBJ2-7; possibly TRBD2 for D (6 bases). CDR3 length equals 14 residues. Germline assignment: CDR1 KGHSH and CDR2 LQKENI. Trimming shortened V by 3 bases and J by 0 bases, and 9 bases separated the two germline ends. CDR3 DNA sequence: TGTGCCAGCTCACCGGCGGACTACTCCTACGAGCAGTACTTC. Amino acids: CASSPADYSYEQYF.

The chain joins TRBV2 to TRBJ1-1; 11 bases line up with TRBD1. The V segment lost 5 bases and the J segment 6 bases; nucleotides outside the gene matches: 5. The CDR3 is 14 amino acids. The germline V gene encodes CDR1 SNHLY and CDR2 FYNNEI. Here the CDR3 reads CASSIGQGAAEAFF. The CDR3 DNA reads TGTGCCAGCAGTATTGGACAGGGGGCTGCTGAAGCTTTCTTT.

This clone was detected only a few times. The chain recombines TRBV6-1 with TRBJ2-3, with TRBD2 as a possible D gene (6 bases). The germline V gene encodes CDR1 MNHNS and CDR2 SASEGT. The CDR3 covers 15 residues. The V and J ends lost 2 bases and 9 bases respectively, with 18 bases between them. CDR3 DNA: TGTGCCAGCAGTGAATCGGGAGTGGGGGGAGGCACGCAGTATTTT. Its translation is CASSESGVGGGTQYF.

The chain couples TRBV2 to TRBJ2-1; D not certain. Trimming took 6 bases from V and 2 from J, leaving 14 bases between them. Germline assignment: CDR1 SNHLY and CDR2 FYNNEI. CDR3 size: 15 residues. The CDR3 spells CASRAEILTYNEQFF. Written as DNA, the CDR3 is TGTGCCAGCAGGGCGGAGATCCTAACCTACAATGAGCAGTTCTTC.

The chain uses TRBV4-2 and TRBJ1-2; 7 nucleotides line up with TRBD1. The germline V gene encodes CDR1 LGHNA and CDR2 YNFKEQ. The CDR3 runs to 15 residues. Trimming at V came to 3 bases and at J to 4 bases, leaving 8 bases not matched to a gene. CDR3 in amino acids: CASSQEDRAVYGYTF. CDR3 DNA sequence: TGTGCCAGCAGCCAGGAAGACAGGGCAGTCTATGGCTACACCTTC.

The chain carries TRBV9 and TRBJ1-3, with a possible D match to TRBD1 (5 bases). The CDR3 spans 14 residues. In germline, CDR1 is SGDLS, CDR2 YYNGEE. V was cut by 2 bases and J by 3 bases, with 9 bases left in between. CDR3 sequence (DNA): TGTGCCAGCAGCGTGCAGGGTCTTGGAAACACCATATATTTT. It codes for CASSVQGLGNTIYF.

The CDR3 region has the DNA TGTGCCAGCAGCCCGGACAGGGCCGACAATCAGCCCCAGCATTTT. This encodes CASSPDRADNQPQHF. The chain employs TRBV27 and TRBJ1-5; 8 bases agree with TRBD1. The CDR3 runs to 15 residues. CDR1 is MNHEY and CDR2 is SMNVEV in the germline V gene (reference sequence). The junction had 7 bases not matched to a gene; V was cut back by 6 bases and J by 3 bases.

The rearrangement uses TRBV7-6 and TRBJ1-1; 8 positions agree with TRBD1. V trimming: 4 bases; J trimming: 7 bases; junction bases outside the gene matches: 11. Germline V CDR1 and CDR2: SGHVS, FNYEAQ. This CDR3 is 15 amino acids long. In DNA, the CDR3 is TGTGCCAGCAGCTCGACAGGGGAAAGTCATAATGAAGCTTTCTTT. Translating it yields CASSSTGESHNEAFF.

The chain has TRBV5-4 and TRBJ1-2, with a weak D call TRBD1 (6 bases). From germline, CDR1 is SGHNT and CDR2 YYREEE (reference sequence). The CDR3 loop spans 16 amino acids. V shed 4 bases and J shed 7 bases, with 23 bases lying between them. The CDR3 DNA is TGTGCCAGCAGCCGCCAGACAGGTTCTTACGGTTTTGGCTACACCTTC. It is translated as CASSRQTGSYGFGYTF. Full variable domain (missing parts from reference TRBV5-4 and TRBJ1-2): ETGVTQSPTHLIKTRGQQVTLRCSSQSGHNTVSWYQQALGQGPQFIFQYYREEENGRGNFPPRFSGLQFPNYSSELNVNALELDDSALYLCASSRQTGSYGFGYTFGSGTRLTVV.

This sequence joins TRBV28 and TRBJ2-2; 9 bases align to TRBD2. The V and J ends lost 11 bases and 4 bases, in that order; junction bases with no gene match: 11. This CDR3 has 15 amino acids. Germline assignment: CDR1 MDHEN and CDR2 SYDVKM. The CDR3 loop reads CAGRRASGTTGELFF. The CDR3 DNA reads TGTGCCGGGAGAAGGGCTAGCGGGACCACCGGGGAGCTGTTTTTT.

In DNA, the CDR3 is TGTGCCAGCACGAGACAGGTGCAAGAGACCCAGTACTTC. It encodes CASTRQVQETQYF. The chain combines TRBV6-1 with TRBJ2-5; D possibly corresponds to TRBD1 (6 bases). Germline V gene sequence: CDR1 MNHNS, CDR2 SASEGT. The CDR3 runs 13 residues. Between the trimmed V and J ends, which lost 7 bases and 2 bases, there was a span of 11 bases.